Sequencing of this T cell receptor (beta chain) was carried out in a study of blood T cell repertoires in COVID-19. Study background: COVID-19 samples from acute and convalescent phases originated in the United States, Italy and Spain. T cells, B-cell-depleted T cells, or PBMCs provided the cDNA or gDNA that served as material.

Original analysis: Scientists estimated how many nucleated cells there were by amplifying reference gene primers. Libraries were prepared by immunoSEQ multiplex PCR; TCRdb keeps only in-frame clonotypes and omits some of them. Clone size and the V and J calls come from that table; the DNA yielded D and trimming. The sample shows some 190,000 clones, 82% of them seen only once. CDR1 is LNHDA, CDR2 SQIVND, per germline (reference sequence). This CDR3 region has 15 residues. The V segment lost 6 bases and the J segment 5 bases; nucleotides outside the gene matches: 13. Sequenced sample: peripheral blood. J is TRBJ2-7 and V is TRBV19; 7 bases agree with TRBD2. The receptor was derived from a woman older than 75 with active or convalescent COVID-19. In nucleotides, the CDR3 is TGTGCCAGTAGCCCCAGAGGCGGGAGAGGGCACGAGCAGTACTTC. Its translation is CASSPRGGRGHEQYF.